The rows below give T cell receptor beta chains drawn from one sample of a study of T cell responses to AZD1222 COVID-19 vaccine. Clones were sequenced by immunoSEQ multiplex PCR, and TCRdb holds only the in-frame ones, with some missing. This sample has 100,000 to 150,000 clones, with roughly nine tenths found just once. The starting material was peripheral blood, obtained on day 0 of AZD1222 vaccination. These receptors came from an adult in good health. Both conserved end residues are part of each CDR3. Fields, in order: D gene, J gene, V gene, CDR3 DNA, CDR3 protein. The D gene is left open where the match is weak.

. TRBJ2-7 TRBV11-2 TGTGCCAGCAGTCGGTCGGACGGAACCTACGAGCAGTACTTC CASSRSDGTYEQYF
TRBD1 TRBJ2-7 TRBV23-1 TGCGCCAGCAGTACCCGGGACAGGGTCTACGAGCAGTACTTC CASSTRDRVYEQYF
. TRBJ1-1 TRBV29-1 TGCAGCGTGGGTAAGACAGTTAATACTGAAGCTTTCTTT CSVGKTVNTEAFF
. TRBJ1-6 TRBV5-4 TGTGCCAGTTCCCGACAGACCAATTCACCCCTCCACTTT CASSRQTNSPLHF
TRBD2 TRBJ2-7 TRBV19 TGTGCCAGTAGTATGAATCCGGGAGGGGCATACGAGCAGTACTTC CASSMNPGGAYEQYF
. TRBJ2-3 TRBV5-8 TGTGCCAGCAGCTTGGGGGGGGTAAAAACAGATACGCAGTATTTT CASSLGGVKTDTQYF
TRBD1 TRBJ1-4 TRBV5-6 TGTGCCAGCAGCTTAGATGCAGGGGGCGTAGAAAAACTGTTTTTT CASSLDAGGVEKLFF
. TRBJ2-2 TRBV4-2 TGTGCCAGCAGCCAAGAATGGAGGTTGAACACCGGGGAGCTGTTTTTT CASSQEWRLNTGELFF
TRBD2 TRBJ2-1 TRBV28 TGTGCCAGCACGGCGGGAGGTCTCTACAATGAGCAGTTCTTC CASTAGGLYNEQFF
. TRBJ2-5 TRBV4-3 TGCGCCAGCAGCCAAGGGGACTCCTTCGGGGAGACCCAGTACTTC CASSQGDSFGETQYF